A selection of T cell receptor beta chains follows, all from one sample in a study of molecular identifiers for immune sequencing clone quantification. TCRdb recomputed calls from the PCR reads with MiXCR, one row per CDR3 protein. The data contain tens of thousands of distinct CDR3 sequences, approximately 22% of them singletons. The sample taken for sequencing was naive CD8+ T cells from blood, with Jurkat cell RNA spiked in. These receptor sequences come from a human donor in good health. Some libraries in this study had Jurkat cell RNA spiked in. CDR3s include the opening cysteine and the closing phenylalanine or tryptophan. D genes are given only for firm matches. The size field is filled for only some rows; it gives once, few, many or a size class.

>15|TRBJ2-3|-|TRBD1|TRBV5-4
CASSLKQGETDSQYF
TGTGCCAGCAGCTTGAAACAGGGGGAGACAGATTCGCAGTATTTT
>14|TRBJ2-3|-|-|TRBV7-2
CASGSLGPWDTQYF
TGTGCCAGCGGCTCACTCGGACCTTGGGATACGCAGTATTTT
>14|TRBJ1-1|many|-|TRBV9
CASSVAGRGTEAFF
TGTGCCAGCAGCGTAGCTGGGAGGGGCACTGAAGCTTTCTTT
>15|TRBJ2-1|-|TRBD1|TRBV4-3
CASSQGTGWGNEQFF
TGCGCCAGCAGCCAGGGGACAGGGTGGGGGAATGAGCAGTTCTTC
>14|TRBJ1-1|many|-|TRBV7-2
CASSVLIVNTEAFF
TGTGCCAGCAGCGTCTTGATAGTGAACACTGAAGCTTTCTTT
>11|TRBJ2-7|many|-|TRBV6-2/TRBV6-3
CASSSSWEQYF
TGTGCCAGCAGTTCCTCCTGGGAGCAGTACTTC
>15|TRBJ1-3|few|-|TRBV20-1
CSAADDMGAGNTIYF
TGCAGTGCTGCGGACGACATGGGGGCTGGAAACACCATATATTTT
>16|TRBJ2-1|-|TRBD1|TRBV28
CASRGARTGIFNEQFF
TGTGCCAGCAGGGGGGCCAGGACAGGGATTTTCAATGAGCAGTTCTTC
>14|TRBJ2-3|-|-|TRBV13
CASSLVPLTDTQYF
TGTGCCAGCAGCTTAGTACCCCTCACAGATACGCAGTATTTT
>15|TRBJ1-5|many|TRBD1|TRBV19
CASIATGAPVQPQHF
TGTGCCAGTATCGCGACAGGGGCGCCCGTTCAGCCCCAGCATTTT
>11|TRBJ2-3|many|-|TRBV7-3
CASSQGDTQYF
TGTGCCAGCAGCCAGGGCGATACGCAGTATTTT
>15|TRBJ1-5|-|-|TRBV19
CASGNRDNSNQPQHF
TGTGCCAGTGGGAATAGGGACAATAGCAATCAGCCCCAGCATTTT
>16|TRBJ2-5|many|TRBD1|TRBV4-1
CASSQPWDRVQETQYF
TGCGCCAGCAGCCAACCCTGGGACAGAGTCCAAGAGACCCAGTACTTC
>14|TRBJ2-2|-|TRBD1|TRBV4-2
CASSPTGDTGELFF
TGTGCCAGCAGCCCGACAGGGGACACCGGGGAGCTGTTTTTT
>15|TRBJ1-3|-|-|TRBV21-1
CASSKTGGTGNTIYF
TGTGCCAGCAGCAAAACAGGGGGCACTGGAAACACCATATATTTT
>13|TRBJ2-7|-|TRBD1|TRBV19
CATSWGQGLEQYF
TGTGCCACCAGCTGGGGACAGGGCCTCGAGCAGTACTTC
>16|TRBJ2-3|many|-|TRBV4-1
CASSQVSGGSTDTQYF
TGCGCCAGCAGCCAAGTGTCAGGAGGCAGCACAGATACGCAGTATTTT
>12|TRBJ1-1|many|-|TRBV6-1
CASSGTDREAFF
TGTGCCAGCAGTGGAACCGACAGGGAAGCTTTCTTT
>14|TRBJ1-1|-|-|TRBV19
CASSNTGVNTEAFF
TGTGCCAGTAGTAATACAGGAGTGAACACTGAAGCTTTCTTT
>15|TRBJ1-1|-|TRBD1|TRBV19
CASSIPDRGHTEAFF
TGTGCCAGTAGTATTCCCGACAGGGGGCATACTGAAGCTTTCTTT
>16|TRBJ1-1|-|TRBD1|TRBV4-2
CASSQEEGQVNTEAFF
TGTGCCAGCAGCCAAGAGGAGGGACAGGTGAACACTGAAGCTTTCTTT
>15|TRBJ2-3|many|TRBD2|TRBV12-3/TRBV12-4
CASNRGAGGTDTQYF
TGTGCCAGCAATCGGGGGGCGGGAGGAACAGATACGCAGTATTTT
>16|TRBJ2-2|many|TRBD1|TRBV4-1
CASSQSGTGGTGELFF
TGCGCCAGCAGCCAGTCCGGGACAGGGGGCACCGGGGAGCTGTTTTTT
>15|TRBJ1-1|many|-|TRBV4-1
CASSQDPGSNTEAFF
TGCGCCAGCAGCCAAGATCCGGGCTCGAACACTGAAGCTTTCTTT
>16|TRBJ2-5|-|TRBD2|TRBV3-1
CASSPTVAGSQETQYF
TGTGCCAGCAGCCCAACCGTAGCGGGAAGCCAAGAGACCCAGTACTTC
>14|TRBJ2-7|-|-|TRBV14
CASSQGDRSYEQYF
TGTGCCAGCAGCCAAGGGGATCGGTCCTACGAGCAGTACTTC
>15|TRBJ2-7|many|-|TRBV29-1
CSVQWVGSVPYEQYF
TGCAGCGTCCAATGGGTCGGGAGTGTGCCCTACGAGCAGTACTTC
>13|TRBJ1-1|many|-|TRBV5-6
CASSLGGITEAFF
TGTGCCAGCAGCTTGGGAGGGATAACTGAAGCTTTCTTT
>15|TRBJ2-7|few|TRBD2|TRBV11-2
CASTVGLAASYEQYF
TGTGCCAGCACCGTGGGACTAGCGGCGTCCTACGAGCAGTACTTC
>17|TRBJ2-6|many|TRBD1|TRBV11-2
CASRGGPQGSGANVLTF
TGTGCCAGCAGAGGGGGCCCACAGGGGTCTGGGGCCAACGTCCTGACTTTC
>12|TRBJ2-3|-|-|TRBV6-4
CASSDFGDTQYF
TGTGCCAGCAGTGACTTTGGGGATACGCAGTATTTT
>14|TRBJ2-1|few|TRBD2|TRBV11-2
CASSSGLGDHEQFF
TGTGCCAGCAGCTCAGGACTAGGGGACCATGAGCAGTTCTTC
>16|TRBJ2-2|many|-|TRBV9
CASSADGTEYTGELFF
TGTGCCAGCAGCGCCGATGGGACGGAGTACACCGGGGAGCTGTTTTTT
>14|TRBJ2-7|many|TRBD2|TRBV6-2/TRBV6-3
CASRGLAQTYEQYF
TGTGCCAGTAGGGGACTAGCGCAGACCTACGAGCAGTACTTC
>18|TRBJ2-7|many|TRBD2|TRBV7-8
CASSLTGTSALFSYEQYF
TGTGCCAGCAGCTTAACTGGGACTAGCGCCCTTTTCTCCTACGAGCAGTACTTC
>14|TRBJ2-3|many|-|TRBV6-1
CASNKGTTTDTQYF
TGTGCCAGCAATAAGGGGACGACGACAGATACGCAGTATTTT
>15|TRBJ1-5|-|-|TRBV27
CASSPAPGGNQPQHF
TGTGCCAGCAGTCCGGCCCCGGGGGGCAATCAGCCCCAGCATTTT
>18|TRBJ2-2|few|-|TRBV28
CASSPWGRGNLHTGELFF
TGTGCCAGCAGTCCCTGGGGGCGGGGGAATCTGCACACCGGGGAGCTGTTTTTT
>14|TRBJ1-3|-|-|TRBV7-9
CASSSVGPGNTIYF
TGTGCCAGCAGCTCAGTGGGGCCTGGAAACACCATATATTTT
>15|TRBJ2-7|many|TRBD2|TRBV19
CASSMEGLASYEQYF
TGTGCCAGTAGCATGGAAGGACTAGCGTCGTACGAGCAGTACTTC
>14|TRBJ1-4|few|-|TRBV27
CASSTRGYEEKLFF
TGTGCCAGCAGCACTAGGGGATACGAGGAAAAACTGTTTTTT
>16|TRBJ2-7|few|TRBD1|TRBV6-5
CASSYSGTGVVDEQYF
TGTGCCAGCAGTTACTCCGGGACAGGGGTCGTCGACGAGCAGTACTTC
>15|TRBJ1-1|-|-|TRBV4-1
CASSQDEGRNTEASF
TGCGCCAGCAGCCAAGACGAGGGCCGGAACACTGAAGCTTCCTTT
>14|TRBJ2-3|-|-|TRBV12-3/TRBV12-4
CASNSVDETDTQYF
TGTGCCAGCAACTCGGTGGATGAAACAGATACGCAGTATTTT
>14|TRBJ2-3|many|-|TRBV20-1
CSAKDPSLTDTQYF
TGCAGTGCTAAGGATCCTAGCTTAACAGATACGCAGTATTTT
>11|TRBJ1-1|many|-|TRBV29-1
CSVVWGTEAFF
TGCAGCGTTGTGTGGGGCACTGAAGCTTTCTTT
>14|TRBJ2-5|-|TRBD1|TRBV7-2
CASSLETGWETQYF
TGTGCCAGCAGCTTAGAGACAGGGTGGGAGACCCAGTACTTC
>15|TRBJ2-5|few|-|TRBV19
CASSMRLARQETQYF
TGTGCCAGTAGTATGAGGCTAGCGAGGCAAGAGACCCAGTACTTC
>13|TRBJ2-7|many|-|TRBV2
CASRDRIRNEQYF
TGTGCCAGCAGAGACAGGATTCGGAACGAGCAGTACTTC
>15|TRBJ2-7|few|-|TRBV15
CATSRVRSSMGEQYF
TGTGCCACCAGCAGAGTAAGGTCCAGCATGGGCGAGCAGTACTTC
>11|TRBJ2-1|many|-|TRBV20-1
CSGREVDEQFF
TGCAGTGGTAGGGAGGTGGATGAGCAGTTCTTC
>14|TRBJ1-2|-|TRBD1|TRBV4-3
CASKPGQGHYGYTF
TGCGCCAGCAAACCGGGACAGGGGCACTATGGCTACACCTTC
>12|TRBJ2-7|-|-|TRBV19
CASSKDSYEQYF
TGTGCCAGTAGTAAGGACTCCTACGAGCAGTACTTC
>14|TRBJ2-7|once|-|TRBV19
CASSPGAKDYEQCF
TGTGCCAGTAGTCCCGGAGCGAAGGACTACGAGCAGTGCTTC